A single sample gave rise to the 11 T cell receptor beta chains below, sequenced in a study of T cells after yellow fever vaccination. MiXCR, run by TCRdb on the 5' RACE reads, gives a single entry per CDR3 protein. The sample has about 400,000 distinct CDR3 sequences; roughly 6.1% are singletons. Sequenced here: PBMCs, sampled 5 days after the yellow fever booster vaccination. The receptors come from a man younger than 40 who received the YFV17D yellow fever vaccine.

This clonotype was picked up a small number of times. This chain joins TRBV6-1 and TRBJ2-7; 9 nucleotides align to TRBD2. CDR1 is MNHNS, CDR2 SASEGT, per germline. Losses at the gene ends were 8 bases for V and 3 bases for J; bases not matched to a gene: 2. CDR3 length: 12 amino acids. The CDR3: CASGLAYYEQYF. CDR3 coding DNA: TGTGCCAGCGGACTAGCGTACTACGAGCAGTACTTC.

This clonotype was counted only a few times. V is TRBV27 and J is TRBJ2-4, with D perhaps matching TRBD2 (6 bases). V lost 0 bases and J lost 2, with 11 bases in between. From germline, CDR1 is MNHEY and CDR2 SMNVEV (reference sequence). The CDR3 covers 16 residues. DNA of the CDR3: TGTGCCAGCAGTTTATCCGGGAGTTGGACCAAAAACATTCAGTACTTC. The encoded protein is CASSLSGSWTKNIQYF.

The CDR3 region is CASTLQGGDQPQHF. CDR3 bases: TGTGCCAGTACCCTACAGGGAGGTGATCAGCCCCAGCATTTT. J is TRBJ1-5 and V is TRBV19, with a possible D match to TRBD1 (6 bases). This CDR3 is 14 amino acids long. V lost 7 bases and J 5 bases, leaving 15 bases between the germline ends. The germline V gene encodes CDR1 LNHDA and CDR2 SQIVND (reference sequence).

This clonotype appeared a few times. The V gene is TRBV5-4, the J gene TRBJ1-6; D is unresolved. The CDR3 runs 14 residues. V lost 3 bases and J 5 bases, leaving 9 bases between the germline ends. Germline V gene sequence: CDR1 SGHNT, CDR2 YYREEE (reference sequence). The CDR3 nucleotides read TGTGCCAGCAGCTCCATGGAGAATAATTCACCCCTCCACTTT. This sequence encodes CASSSMENNSPLHF.

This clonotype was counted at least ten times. The DNA of the CDR3 is TGCAGCGGTATACAGGGATGGAACACTGAAGCTTTCTTT. It yields the protein CSGIQGWNTEAFF. The chain is built from TRBV29-1 and TRBJ1-1, with D perhaps TRBD1 (6 bases). Between the trimmed V and J ends, which lost 7 bases and 1 base, there was a span of 13 bases. The CDR3 runs to 13 residues. Germline lookup yields CDR1 SQVTM and CDR2 ANQGSEA.

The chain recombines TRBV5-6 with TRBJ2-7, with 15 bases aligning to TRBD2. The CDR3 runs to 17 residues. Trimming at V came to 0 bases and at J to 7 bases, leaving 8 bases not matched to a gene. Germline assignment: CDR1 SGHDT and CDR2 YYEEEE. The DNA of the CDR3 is TGTGCCAGCAGCTTGGGAGCCGGGACTAGCGGGAGGTGGGAGCAGTACTTC. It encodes CASSLGAGTSGRWEQYF.

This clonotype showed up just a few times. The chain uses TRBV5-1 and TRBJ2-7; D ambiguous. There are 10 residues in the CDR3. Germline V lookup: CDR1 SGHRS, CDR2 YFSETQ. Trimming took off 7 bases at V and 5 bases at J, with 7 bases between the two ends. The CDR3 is CASFPHEQYF. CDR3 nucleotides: TGCGCCAGCTTTCCTCACGAGCAGTACTTC.

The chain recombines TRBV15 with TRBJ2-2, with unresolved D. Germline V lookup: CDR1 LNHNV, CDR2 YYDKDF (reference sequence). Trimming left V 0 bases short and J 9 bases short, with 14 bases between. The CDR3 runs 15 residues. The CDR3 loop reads CATSRDLGSARELFF. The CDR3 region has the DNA TGTGCCACCAGCAGAGATTTAGGGTCTGCTCGGGAGCTGTTTTTT.

The CDR3 region is CASSFSAGSQHEQYF. In nucleotides, the CDR3 is TGTGCCAGCAGCTTTAGTGCCGGGAGTCAACACGAGCAGTACTTC. The chain carries TRBV7-4 and TRBJ2-7, with D tentatively TRBD2 (6 bases). Germline V gene sequence: CDR1 SGHVT, CDR2 SQSDAQ. Deletions cut 3 bases from V and 5 bases from J, with 17 bases between. The CDR3 covers 15 residues.

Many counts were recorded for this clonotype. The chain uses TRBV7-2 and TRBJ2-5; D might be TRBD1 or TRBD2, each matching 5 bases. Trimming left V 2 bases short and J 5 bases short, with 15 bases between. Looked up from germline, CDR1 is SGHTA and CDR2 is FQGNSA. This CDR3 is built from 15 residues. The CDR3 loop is CASSLSGRGRETQYF. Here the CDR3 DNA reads TGTGCCAGCAGCTTAAGCGGAAGGGGTAGGGAGACCCAGTACTTC. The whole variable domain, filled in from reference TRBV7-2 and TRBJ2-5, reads GAGVSQSPSNKVTEKGKDVELRCDPISGHTALYWYRQSLGQGLEFLIYFQGNSAPDKSGLPSDRFSAERTGGSVSTLTIQRTQQEDSAVYLCASSLSGRGRETQYFGPGTRLLVL.

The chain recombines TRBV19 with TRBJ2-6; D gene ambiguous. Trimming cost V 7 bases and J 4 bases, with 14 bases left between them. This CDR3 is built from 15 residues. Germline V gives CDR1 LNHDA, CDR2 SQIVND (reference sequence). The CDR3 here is CASTPLTMGANVLTF. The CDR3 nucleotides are TGTGCCAGTACCCCCCTCACTATGGGGGCCAACGTCCTGACTTTC.